Described below is a single T cell receptor beta chain sequence and its context. The sample originates from a study of immune heterogeneity within non-small cell lung tumors. The TCR beta CDR3 region underwent multiplex PCR amplification with 32 V and 13 J primers. One entry per CDR3 protein, called by TCRdb with MiXCR from the multiplex PCR reads. There are about 21,000 distinct CDR3 sequences in the sample; 28% occur only once, and 4.4% lies in the top ten. After removal of 6 bases from V and 5 bases from J, the junction contained 11 bases not matched to a gene. This CDR3 spans 15 amino acids. Germline values: CDR1 MDHEN, CDR2 SYDVKM. TCRs were amplified from about 560 ng gDNA of bulk tumor per sample. Multiple widely separated biopsies were taken from each primary tumor at surgery. Enrolled individuals presented with untreated, newly diagnosed non-small cell lung cancer and received curative surgery.

The specimen sequenced was lung tumor tissue. V usage is TRBV28 and J usage is TRBJ2-7; 9 bases map to TRBD1. The sequence was obtained from a man aged 40-50 years with non-small cell lung cancer. The CDR3 DNA reads as TGTGCCAGCAGAACGACAGGGGGTGTGGCCCACGAGCAGTACTTC. Its protein is CASRTTGGVAHEQYF.